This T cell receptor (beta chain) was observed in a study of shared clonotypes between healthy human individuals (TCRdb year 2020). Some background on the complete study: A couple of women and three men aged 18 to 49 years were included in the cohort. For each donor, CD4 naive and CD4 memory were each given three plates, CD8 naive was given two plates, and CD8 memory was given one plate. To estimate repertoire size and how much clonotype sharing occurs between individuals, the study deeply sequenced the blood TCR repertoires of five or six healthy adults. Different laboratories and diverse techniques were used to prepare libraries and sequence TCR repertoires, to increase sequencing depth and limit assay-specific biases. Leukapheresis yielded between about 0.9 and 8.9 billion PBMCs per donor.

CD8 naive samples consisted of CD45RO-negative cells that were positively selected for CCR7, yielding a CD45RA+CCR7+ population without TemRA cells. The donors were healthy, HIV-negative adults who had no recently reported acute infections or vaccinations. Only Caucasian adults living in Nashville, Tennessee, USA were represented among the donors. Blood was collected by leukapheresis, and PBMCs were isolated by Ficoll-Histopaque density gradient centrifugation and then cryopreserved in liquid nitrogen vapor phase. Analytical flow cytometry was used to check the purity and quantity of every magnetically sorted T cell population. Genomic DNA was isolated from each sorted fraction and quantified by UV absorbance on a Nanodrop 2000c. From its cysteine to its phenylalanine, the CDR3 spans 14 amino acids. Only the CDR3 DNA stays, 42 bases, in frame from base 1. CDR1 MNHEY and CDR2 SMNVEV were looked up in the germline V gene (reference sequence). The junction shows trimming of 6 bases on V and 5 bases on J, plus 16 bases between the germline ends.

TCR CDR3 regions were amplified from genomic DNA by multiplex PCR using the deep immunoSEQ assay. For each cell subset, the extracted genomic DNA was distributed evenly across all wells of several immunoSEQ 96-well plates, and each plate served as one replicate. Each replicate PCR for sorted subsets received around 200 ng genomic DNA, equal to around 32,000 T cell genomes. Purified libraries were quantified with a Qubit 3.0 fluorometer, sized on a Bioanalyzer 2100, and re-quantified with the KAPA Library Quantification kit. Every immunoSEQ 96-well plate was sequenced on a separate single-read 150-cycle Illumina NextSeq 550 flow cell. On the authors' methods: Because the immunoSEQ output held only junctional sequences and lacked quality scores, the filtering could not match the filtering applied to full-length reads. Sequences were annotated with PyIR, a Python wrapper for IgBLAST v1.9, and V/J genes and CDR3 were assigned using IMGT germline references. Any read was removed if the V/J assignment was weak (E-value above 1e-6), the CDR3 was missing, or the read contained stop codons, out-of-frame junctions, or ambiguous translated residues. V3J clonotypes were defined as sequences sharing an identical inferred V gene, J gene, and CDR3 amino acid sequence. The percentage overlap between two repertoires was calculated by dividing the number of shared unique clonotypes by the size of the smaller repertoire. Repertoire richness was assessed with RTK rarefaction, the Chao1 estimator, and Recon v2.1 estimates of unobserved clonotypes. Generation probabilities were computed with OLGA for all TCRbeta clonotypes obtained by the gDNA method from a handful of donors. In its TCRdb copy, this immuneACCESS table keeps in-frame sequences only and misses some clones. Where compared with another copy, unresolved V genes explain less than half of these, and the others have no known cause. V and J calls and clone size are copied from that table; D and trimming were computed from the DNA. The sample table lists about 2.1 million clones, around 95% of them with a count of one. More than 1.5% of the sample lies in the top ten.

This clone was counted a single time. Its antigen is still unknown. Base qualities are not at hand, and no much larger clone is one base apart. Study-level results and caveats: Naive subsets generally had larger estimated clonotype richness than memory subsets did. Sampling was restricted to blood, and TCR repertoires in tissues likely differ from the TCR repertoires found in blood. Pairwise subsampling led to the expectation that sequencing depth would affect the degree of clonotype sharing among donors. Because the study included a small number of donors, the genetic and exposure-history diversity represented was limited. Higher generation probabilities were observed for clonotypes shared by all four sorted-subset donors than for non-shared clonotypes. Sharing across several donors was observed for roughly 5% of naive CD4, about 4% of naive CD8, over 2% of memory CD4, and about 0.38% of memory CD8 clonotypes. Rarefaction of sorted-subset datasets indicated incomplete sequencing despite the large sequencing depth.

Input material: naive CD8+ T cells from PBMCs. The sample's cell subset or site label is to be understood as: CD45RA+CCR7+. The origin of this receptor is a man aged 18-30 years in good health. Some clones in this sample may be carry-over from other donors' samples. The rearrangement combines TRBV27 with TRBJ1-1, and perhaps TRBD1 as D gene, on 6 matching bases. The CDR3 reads CASRSVGGTTEAFF. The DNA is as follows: TGTGCCAGCAGATCAGTAGGGGGTACGACTGAAGCTTTCTTT.